This T cell receptor beta chain stems from a study of control samples from healthy donors and cancer patients. Germline V lookup: CDR1 SGHDN, CDR2 FVKESK. The CDR3 spans 17 residues. V was pared by 2 bases and J by 5 bases, with 19 bases between. Using immunoSEQ multiplex PCR, the repertoire was profiled, and TCRdb retains in-frame clones only, with some absent. Among 130,000 or so clones, around nine tenths were seen once, and the ten largest hold 12%. This TCR came from a man aged 30 to 45 in good health. Source material: blood. The chain uses TRBV14 and TRBJ2-4; a possible D gene is TRBD1 (6 bases). The CDR3 protein is CASSQLGGSDGENIQYF. The CDR3 nucleotides read TGTGCCAGCAGCCAATTAGGGGGTTCCGACGGAGAAAACATTCAGTACTTC.